This entry lists 32 T cell receptor beta chains sequenced from one sample in a study of T-cell memory formation after mild COVID-19. TCRdb used MiXCR to reprocess the 5' RACE reads, holding one entry per CDR3 protein. Among 150,000 to 200,000 distinct CDR3 sequences listed, 16% were seen once. Input material: PBMCs or a T cell subset sorted from them (not recorded which). The receptor source for this set is an adult woman who had mild COVID-19 (a few samples of this study predate the infection). Cell type and time point are not known.

This clonotype occurred a few times. The genes are TRBV12-3 or TRBV12-4 and TRBJ2-5; perhaps D is TRBD1 or TRBD2 (5 bases each). This CDR3 region has 13 residues. Trimming stripped 6 bases from V and 2 bases from J, with 10 bases between. CDR3 region: CASRPGPQETQYF. The DNA of the CDR3 is TGTGCCAGCAGACCGGGACCGCAAGAGACCCAGTACTTC.

This clonotype was counted only a few times. This chain links TRBV5-1 with TRBJ2-7; D unresolved. V lost 2 bases, J lost 5 bases, and 8 bases lay in between. CDR1 SGHRS and CDR2 YFSETQ come from the germline V gene. The CDR3 totals 12 residues. The CDR3 bases are TGCGCCAGCAGCTTTGACTTGGACGAGCAGTACTTC. Its translation: CASSFDLDEQYF. Drawing the rest from reference TRBV5-1 and TRBJ2-7, the complete variable domain is KAGVTQTPRYLIKTRGQQVTLSCSPISGHRSVSWYQQTPGQGLQFLFEYFSETQRNKGNFPGRFSGRQFSNSRSEMNVSTLELGDSALYLCASSFDLDEQYFGPGTRLTVT.

This clonotype was found a few times. This chain uses TRBV24-1 with TRBJ2-6; a possible D gene is TRBD2 (5 bases). V was trimmed by 5 bases and J by 0 bases, leaving 10 bases between them. The CDR3 consists of 16 residues. In germline, CDR1 is KGHDR, CDR2 SFDVKD. CDR3 nucleotide sequence: TGTGCCACCAGTGGGACTGGGTCCTCTGGGGCCAACGTCCTGACTTTC. Protein product: CATSGTGSSGANVLTF.

The chain employs TRBV30 and TRBJ2-1; D perhaps matches TRBD2 (6 bases). This CDR3 contains 14 residues. The germline V gene encodes CDR1 GTSNPN and CDR2 SVGIG (reference sequence). Trimming cost V 3 bases and J 2 bases, with 11 bases left between them. The CDR3 is CAWRQIAAYNEQFF. The CDR3 nucleotides are TGTGCCTGGAGGCAGATAGCGGCCTACAATGAGCAGTTCTTC.

J is TRBJ1-1 and V is TRBV20-1; maybe TRBD1 (6 bases). This CDR3 comprises 18 residues. The V end lost 4 bases, the J end lost 3 bases, and 27 bases lay between the germline ends. Germline lookup yields CDR1 DFQATT and CDR2 SNEGSKA (reference sequence). The CDR3, as DNA: TGCAGTGCTACAAGCCCCCTTATCTTAGGGACACGGGACACTGAAGCTTTCTTT. Its translation is CSATSPLILGTRDTEAFF.

This clonotype showed up just a few times. The chain links TRBV7-9 to TRBJ2-1; D could derive from TRBD1 or TRBD2 (6 bases each). The CDR3 totals 15 residues. Germline V gene sequence: CDR1 SEHNR, CDR2 FQNEAQ (reference sequence). Trimming removed 0 bases from V and 7 bases from J, with 13 bases in between. The CDR3: CASSLAGSQGNEQFF. The DNA of the CDR3 is TGTGCCAGCAGCTTAGCCGGGAGCCAGGGGAATGAGCAGTTCTTC.

The rearrangement links TRBV29-1 to TRBJ1-6; 9 nucleotides line up with TRBD1. V shed 4 bases, J shed 5 bases, and the junction held 0 bases outside the gene matches. This CDR3 region has 13 residues. Germline V gene lookup returns CDR1 SQVTM and CDR2 ANQGSEA. CDR3 sequence: CSVGQGDNSPLHF. The CDR3 DNA follows: TGCAGCGTTGGACAGGGGGATAATTCACCCCTCCACTTT.

V gene TRBV11-1 combines with J gene TRBJ2-2; 7 bases agree with TRBD1. Looked up from germline, CDR1 is SGHAT and CDR2 is FQDESV (reference sequence). J lost 6 bases, V lost 5 bases, and 12 bases had no gene match. The CDR3 is made up of 16 amino acids. The CDR3 here is CASSARTGGVSGELFF. The CDR3 DNA is TGTGCCAGCAGCGCCCGGACAGGTGGAGTGTCCGGGGAGCTGTTTTTT.

This clonotype has just a few counts. This sequence joins TRBV30 and TRBJ2-1; 9 nucleotides line up with TRBD2. V was pared by 5 bases and J by 4 bases, with 9 bases of the junction left unmatched. Germline assignment: CDR1 GTSNPN and CDR2 SVGIG (reference sequence). The CDR3 is 15 residues long. The CDR3 here is CAWGPKRGVYNEQFF. CDR3 nucleotide sequence: TGTGCCTGGGGCCCGAAGCGGGGGGTTTACAATGAGCAGTTCTTC.

The sample holds a few counts of this clonotype. The chain combines TRBV2 with TRBJ2-7, with D possibly matching TRBD2 (5 bases). Germline assignment: CDR1 SNHLY and CDR2 FYNNEI. The V end was cut by 7 bases, the J end by 6 bases, with 16 bases between. This CDR3 has 13 residues. CDR3 region: CASKTGVNGEQYF. Here the CDR3 DNA reads TGTGCCAGCAAGACCGGGGTTAACGGCGAGCAGTACTTC.

The chain joins TRBV7-2 to TRBJ1-2, with D perhaps TRBD1 (5 bases). CDR3 length equals 14 residues. Trimming cost V 5 bases and J 8 bases, with 18 bases left between them. Looked up from germline, CDR1 is SGHTA and CDR2 is FQGNSA. The CDR3, as DNA: TGTGCCAGCAGCCCCACCCCCGGGGGACGGGGCTACACCTTC. Residues: CASSPTPGGRGYTF.

The chain is built from TRBV4-1 and TRBJ1-6; TRBD1 is a possible D gene (5 bases). V was clipped by 4 bases and J by 0 bases, with 7 bases between them. In germline, CDR1 is MGHRA, CDR2 YSYEKL. The CDR3 covers 15 residues. As DNA, the CDR3 is TGCGCCAGCAGCCTGGGGGGCTCCTATAATTCACCCCTCCACTTT. This codes for CASSLGGSYNSPLHF.

This sequence joins TRBV2 and TRBJ1-1; no definite D call. Looked up from germline, CDR1 is SNHLY and CDR2 is FYNNEI. CDR3 size: 15 residues. V was clipped by 2 bases and J by 6 bases, with 16 bases between them. CDR3 in amino acids: CASSERRGLEAEAFF. The CDR3 DNA is TGTGCCAGCAGTGAAAGGAGAGGGTTAGAGGCTGAAGCTTTCTTT.

This clonotype was observed a handful of times. The J gene is TRBJ2-3, the V gene TRBV7-3; D ambiguous. This CDR3 has 13 residues. CDR1 and CDR2 (germline): SGHTA, FQGTGA. Deletions cut 5 bases from V and 2 bases from J, with 8 bases between. The CDR3 protein is CASSALYTDTQYF. The CDR3 DNA reads TGTGCCAGCAGCGCACTATACACAGATACGCAGTATTTT.

Only a few counts were recorded for this clonotype. The chain joins TRBV5-4 to TRBJ2-3; 9 bases match TRBD1. Trimming cost V 0 bases and J 4 bases; bases outside gene matches: 6. The germline CDR1 and CDR2 sequences are SGHNT and YYREEE (reference sequence). This CDR3 region has 16 residues. CDR3 DNA: TGTGCCAGCAGCTTGGACGGGACAGGGTTCTCAGATACGCAGTATTTT. Protein sequence: CASSLDGTGFSDTQYF.

This clonotype was counted only a few times. The V and J genes are TRBV14 and TRBJ2-3; 9 bases align to TRBD2. CDR3 length: 17 amino acids. Germline CDR1 and CDR2: SGHDN and FVKESK. With V trimmed by 3 bases and J by 2 bases, 9 bases remained unmatched. The CDR3 bases are TGTGCCAGCAGCCAGAGGAAAGCGGGGGGCCACACAGATACGCAGTATTTT. Residues: CASSQRKAGGHTDTQYF.

This clonotype was seen only a few times. V and J are TRBV12-3 or TRBV12-4 and TRBJ2-5; 7 bases fit TRBD2. CDR3 length equals 15 residues. V trimming: 1 base; J trimming: 1 base; junction bases outside the gene matches: 3. The CDR3 DNA sequence: TGTGCCAGCAGTTTAGACGGGGGGAGCCAAGAGACCCAGTACTTC. This encodes CASSLDGGSQETQYF.

The table lists this clonotype with many counts. The rearrangement joins TRBV4-1 to TRBJ1-4, with D unclear. Germline V gives CDR1 MGHRA, CDR2 YSYEKL. The V and J ends lost 1 base and 0 bases respectively, with 3 bases between them. This CDR3 is built from 14 residues. The CDR3 sequence: CASSQAPTNEKLFF. Written as DNA, the CDR3 is TGCGCCAGCAGCCAAGCACCAACTAATGAAAAACTGTTTTTT.

J is TRBJ2-3 and V is TRBV24-1; TRBD1 agrees at 7 bases. The germline V gene encodes CDR1 KGHDR and CDR2 SFDVKD. V was clipped by 2 bases and J by 2 bases; unmatched bases: 6. The CDR3 runs to 16 residues. CDR3 residues: CATSDSDRRITDTQYF. The CDR3 DNA reads TGTGCCACCAGTGATTCGGACAGGAGGATCACAGATACGCAGTATTTT.

The chain carries TRBV12-3 or TRBV12-4 and TRBJ2-7, with D possibly matching TRBD1 (5 bases). Trimming pared 3 bases from V and 0 bases from J, leaving 9 bases between. The CDR3 is 14 residues long. The DNA of the CDR3 is TGTGCCAGCAGTTTTAGACAGTCCTCCTACGAGCAGTACTTC. Its protein product is CASSFRQSSYEQYF.

In this sample, this clonotype turned up a few times. The chain has TRBV4-1 and TRBJ1-1, with D uncertain. The CDR3 consists of 15 residues. Trimming removed 0 bases from V and 4 bases from J, with 12 bases in between. Germline values: CDR1 MGHRA, CDR2 YSYEKL. CDR3 in DNA: TGCGCCAGCAGCCAAGAAGGGCAGGTCGGCACTGAAGCTTTCTTT. Amino acids: CASSQEGQVGTEAFF.

This clonotype occurred a few times. V and J are TRBV2 and TRBJ2-5, with 13 bases that match TRBD2. The CDR3 spans 15 residues. V was clipped by 7 bases and J by 1 base; unmatched bases: 3. The germline CDR1 and CDR2 sequences are SNHLY and FYNNEI. The CDR3 protein is CASKGLAGAQETQYF. The CDR3 DNA reads TGTGCCAGCAAAGGACTAGCGGGAGCCCAAGAGACCCAGTACTTC.

This clonotype showed up just a few times. The chain combines TRBV5-1 with TRBJ1-1; D call uncertain. Trimming removed 2 bases from V and 1 base from J, with 6 bases in between. Germline V gene sequence: CDR1 SGHRS, CDR2 YFSETQ. The CDR3 has 13 amino acids. The CDR3 protein is CASSFGPNTEAFF. The CDR3 nucleotides are TGCGCCAGCAGCTTCGGGCCGAACACTGAAGCTTTCTTT.

The CDR3 region is CASSLANGELFF. For the CDR3, the DNA is TGTGCCAGCAGCTTAGCCAACGGGGAGCTGTTTTTT. V usage is TRBV7-9 and J usage is TRBJ2-2; D gene unclear. The CDR3 length is 12 residues. V was cut by 0 bases and J by 7 bases, with 3 bases left in between. The V gene's germline CDR1 is SEHNR and CDR2 FQNEAQ (reference sequence).

This clonotype has only a few counts. The V gene is TRBV5-5, the J gene TRBJ1-2, with 7 bases matching TRBD1. The CDR3 is made up of 16 amino acids. V was clipped by 2 bases and J by 2 bases; unmatched bases: 9. CDR1 is SGHKS, CDR2 YYEKEE, per germline (reference sequence). In DNA form, the CDR3 reads TGTGCCAGCAGCTTTAGGCCGACAGGGTCCAACTATGGCTACACCTTC. Residues: CASSFRPTGSNYGYTF. Using reference TRBV5-5 and TRBJ1-2 for the parts outside the CDR3, the full variable domain is DAGVTQSPTHLIKTRGQQVTLRCSPISGHKSVSWYQQVLGQGPQFIFQYYEKEERGRGNFPDRFSARQFPNYSSELNVNALLLGDSALYLCASSFRPTGSNYGYTFGSGTRLTVV.

This clonotype was counted a few times. This chain connects TRBV7-6 to TRBJ1-3, with D tentatively TRBD1 (6 bases). The ends were cut back, 5 bases at V and 0 bases at J, with 11 bases in the middle. CDR1 and CDR2 (germline): SGHVS, FNYEAQ. The CDR3 extends over 15 amino acids. The CDR3 spells CASSVQGFSGNTIYF. CDR3 nucleotides: TGTGCCAGCAGCGTACAGGGTTTCTCTGGAAACACCATATATTTT.

The chain has TRBV4-3 and TRBJ1-2; maybe TRBD1 (5 bases). This CDR3 is built from 17 residues. V was pared by 1 base and J by 8 bases, with 23 bases between. Germline CDR1 and CDR2: LGHNA and YSLEER. CDR3 in DNA: TGCGCCAGCAGCCAAGCGCCCCCGGGACGGGGGTATTCCGGCTACACCTTC. Translation gives CASSQAPPGRGYSGYTF.

The rearrangement joins TRBV20-1 to TRBJ2-3, with 9 bases identical to TRBD1. The CDR3 contains 15 residues. Per the germline V gene, CDR1 is DFQATT and CDR2 is SNEGSKA (reference sequence). J was trimmed by 4 bases and V by 3 bases; bases with no gene match: 8. The CDR3 nucleotides read TGCAGTGCTAGCAATCCGGGACAGGGTTCAGATACGCAGTATTTT. Residues: CSASNPGQGSDTQYF.

The chain couples TRBV2 to TRBJ2-1; the D gene is possibly TRBD1 (6 bases). The CDR3 is made up of 12 amino acids. Germline CDR1 and CDR2: SNHLY and FYNNEI. Deletions cut 6 bases from V and 9 bases from J, with 12 bases between. The CDR3 here is CASRDTGTEQFF. CDR3 DNA: TGTGCCAGCAGGGACACAGGGACTGAGCAGTTCTTC. Supplemented by reference TRBV2 and TRBJ2-1, the full variable domain reads EPEVTQTPSHQVTQMGQEVILRCVPISNHLYFYWYRQILGQKVEFLVSFYNNEISEKSEIFDDQFSVERPDGSNFTLKIRSTKLEDSAMYFCASRDTGTEQFFGPGTRLTVL.

The V call is TRBV20-1, the J call TRBJ1-2; 7 nucleotides match TRBD1. The CDR3 is made up of 13 amino acids. The V and J ends lost 7 bases and 8 bases, in that order; junction bases with no gene match: 13. Germline V gives CDR1 DFQATT, CDR2 SNEGSKA (reference sequence). This CDR3 reads CSDGGQVFGGYTF. CDR3 sequence (DNA): TGCAGTGACGGTGGACAGGTCTTCGGAGGCTACACCTTC.

This chain joins TRBV6-5 and TRBJ2-7, with unresolved D. The CDR3 runs to 12 residues. Per germline, CDR1 MNHEY and CDR2 SVGAGI. V was trimmed by 2 bases and J by 5 bases, leaving 7 bases between them. The CDR3 DNA follows: TGTGCCAGCAGTTACCCTGGGGACGAGCAGTACTTC. Its translation is CASSYPGDEQYF.

V gene TRBV5-1 combines with J gene TRBJ2-5; 8 positions match TRBD2. After removal of 5 bases from V and 0 bases from J, the junction contained 6 bases not matched to a gene. This CDR3 comprises 15 residues. Germline CDR1 reads SGHRS; CDR2 reads YFSETQ. CDR3 DNA: TGCGCCAGCAGACGGGAGGGGAGGGACCAAGAGACCCAGTACTTC. Encoded protein: CASRREGRDQETQYF. The complete variable domain, with remaining parts taken from reference TRBV5-1 and TRBJ2-5, reads KAGVTQTPRYLIKTRGQQVTLSCSPISGHRSVSWYQQTPGQGLQFLFEYFSETQRNKGNFPGRFSGRQFSNSRSEMNVSTLELGDSALYLCASRREGRDQETQYFGPGTRLLVL.